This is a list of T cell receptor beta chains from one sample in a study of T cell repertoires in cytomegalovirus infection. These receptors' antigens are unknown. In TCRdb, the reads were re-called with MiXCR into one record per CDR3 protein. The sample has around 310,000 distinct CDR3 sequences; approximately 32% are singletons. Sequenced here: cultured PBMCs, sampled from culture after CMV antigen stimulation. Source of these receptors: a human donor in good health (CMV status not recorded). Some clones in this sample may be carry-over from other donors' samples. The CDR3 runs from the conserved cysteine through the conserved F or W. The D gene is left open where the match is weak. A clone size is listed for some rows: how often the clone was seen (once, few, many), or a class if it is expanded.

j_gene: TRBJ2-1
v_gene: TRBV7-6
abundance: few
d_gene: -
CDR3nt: TGTGCCAGCTCGAGGGGTTCCTACAATGAGCAGTTCTTC
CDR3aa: CASSRGSYNEQFF

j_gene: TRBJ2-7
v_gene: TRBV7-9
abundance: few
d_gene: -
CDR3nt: TGTGCCAGCAGCTTAGCGAGTAGGCGGGGATTCGCATACGAGCAGTACTTC
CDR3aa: CASSLASRRGFAYEQYF

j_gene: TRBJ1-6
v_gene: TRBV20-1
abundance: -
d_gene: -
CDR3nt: TGCAGTGCTAGACTACCCGGCGTTTCACCCCTCCACTTT
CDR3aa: CSARLPGVSPLHF

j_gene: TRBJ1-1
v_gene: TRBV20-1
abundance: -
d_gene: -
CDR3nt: TGCAGTGCTAGAGATCAGACAGATTGGAACACTGAAGCTTTCTTT
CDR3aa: CSARDQTDWNTEAFF

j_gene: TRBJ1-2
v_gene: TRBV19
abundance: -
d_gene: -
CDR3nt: TGTGCCAGTAGTGGGCAGGAGTATGGCTACACCTTC
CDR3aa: CASSGQEYGYTF

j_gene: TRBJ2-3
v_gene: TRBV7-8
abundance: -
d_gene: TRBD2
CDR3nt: TGTGCCAGCAGCTCGACTACGACTAGCGGGAGGGGGGCAGATACGCAGTATTTT
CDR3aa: CASSSTTTSGRGADTQYF

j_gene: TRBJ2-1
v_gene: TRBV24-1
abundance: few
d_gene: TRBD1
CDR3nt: TGTGCCACCAGTGACCGTAGGACAGGGGGAGGTTACAATGAGCAGTTCTTC
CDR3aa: CATSDRRTGGGYNEQFF

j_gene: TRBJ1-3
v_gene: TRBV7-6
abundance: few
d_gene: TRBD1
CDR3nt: TGTGCCAGCAGGCATGACAGGGGTGGAAACACCATATATTTT
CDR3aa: CASRHDRGGNTIYF

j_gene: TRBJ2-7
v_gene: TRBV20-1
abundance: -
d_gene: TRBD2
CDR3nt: TGCAGTGCTTATAGGGGGGGACTAGGTCGTGGCGAGCAGTACTTC
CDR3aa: CSAYRGGLGRGEQYF

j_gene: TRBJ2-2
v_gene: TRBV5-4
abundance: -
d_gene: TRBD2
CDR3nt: TGTGCCAGCAGCTTGGCCTATACTAGCGGGACCGGGGAGCTGTTTTTT
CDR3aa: CASSLAYTSGTGELFF

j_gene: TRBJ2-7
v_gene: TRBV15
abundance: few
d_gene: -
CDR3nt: TGTGCCACCAGCAGAGTGACGGGACCCTACGAGCAGTACTTC
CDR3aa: CATSRVTGPYEQYF

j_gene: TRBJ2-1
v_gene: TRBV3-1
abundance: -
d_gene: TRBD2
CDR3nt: TGTGCCAGCAGCCAAAGCGGGGGGCCTAATGAGCAGTTCTTC
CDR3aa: CASSQSGGPNEQFF

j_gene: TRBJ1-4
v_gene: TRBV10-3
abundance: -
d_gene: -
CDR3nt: TGTGCCATCAGCTTCACAGGGAATGAAAAACTGTTTTTT
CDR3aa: CAISFTGNEKLFF

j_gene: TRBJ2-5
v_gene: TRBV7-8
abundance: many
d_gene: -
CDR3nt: TGTGCCAGCAGCTTCCGGGCCCAAGAGACCCAGTACTTC
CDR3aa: CASSFRAQETQYF

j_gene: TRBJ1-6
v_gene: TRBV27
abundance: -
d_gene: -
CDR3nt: TGTGCCAGCAGTCCCCCTAGGGACCTAAGCTCCTATAATTCACCCCTCCACTTT
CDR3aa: CASSPPRDLSSYNSPLHF

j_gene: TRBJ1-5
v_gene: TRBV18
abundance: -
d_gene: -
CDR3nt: TGTGCCAGCTCACCAAACGCGGACAATCAGCCCCAGCATTTT
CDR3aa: CASSPNADNQPQHF

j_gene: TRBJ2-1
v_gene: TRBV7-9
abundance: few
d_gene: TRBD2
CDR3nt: TGTGCCAGCAGCTTAAGGTGGTTCAAATCGGCGGGAGGGGACTACAATGAGCAGTTCTTC
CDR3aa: CASSLRWFKSAGGDYNEQFF

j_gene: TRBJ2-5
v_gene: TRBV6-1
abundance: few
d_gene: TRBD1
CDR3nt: TGTGCCAGCAACCATATGGGACAGGACCCGTACCAAGAGACCCAGTACTTC
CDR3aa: CASNHMGQDPYQETQYF

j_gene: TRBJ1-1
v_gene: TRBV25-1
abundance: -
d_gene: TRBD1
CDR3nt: TGTGCCAGCAGTAAGCAGACAGGGGGACGGGGGGAAGCTTTCTTT
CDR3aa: CASSKQTGGRGEAFF

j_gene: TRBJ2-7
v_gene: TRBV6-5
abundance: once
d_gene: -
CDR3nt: TGTGCCAGCACCGATCCGTCCGCTAGATCTTCGTACTTC
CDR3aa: CASTDPSARSSYF

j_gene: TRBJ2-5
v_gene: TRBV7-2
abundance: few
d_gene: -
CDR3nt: TGTGCCAGCAGCTTTGGACTTAGGGAGACCCAGTACTTC
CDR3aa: CASSFGLRETQYF

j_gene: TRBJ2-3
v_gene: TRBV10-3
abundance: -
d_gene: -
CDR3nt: TGTGCCATCAGGGATACATCTAGCACAGATACGCAGTATTTT
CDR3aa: CAIRDTSSTDTQYF

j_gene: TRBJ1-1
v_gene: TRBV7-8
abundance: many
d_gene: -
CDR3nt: TGTGCCAGCACCCCAATCAGGAGGAACACTGAAGCTTTCTTT
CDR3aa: CASTPIRRNTEAFF

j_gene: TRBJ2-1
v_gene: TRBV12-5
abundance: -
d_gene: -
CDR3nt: TGTGCTAGTGGTCCAGCGATCAACAATGAGCAGTTCTTC
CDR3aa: CASGPAINNEQFF

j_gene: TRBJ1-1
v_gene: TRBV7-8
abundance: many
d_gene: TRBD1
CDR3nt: TGTGCCAGCAGCCTACAGGGACAGGGGGTCGCTGAAGCTTTCTTT
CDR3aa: CASSLQGQGVAEAFF

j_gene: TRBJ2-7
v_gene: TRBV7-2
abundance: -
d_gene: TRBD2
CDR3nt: TGTGCCAGCAGCTGGGAGGGGAACGAGCAGTACTTC
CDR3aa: CASSWEGNEQYF

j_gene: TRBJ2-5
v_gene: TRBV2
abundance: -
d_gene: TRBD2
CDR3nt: TGTGCCAGCAGTGGACTAGCGGGGGGGTACCAAGAGACCCAGTACTTC
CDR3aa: CASSGLAGGYQETQYF

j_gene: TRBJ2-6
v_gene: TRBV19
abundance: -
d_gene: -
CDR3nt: TGTGCCAGTAGGGCGGGGAGCGGGGCCAACGTCCTGACTTTC
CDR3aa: CASRAGSGANVLTF

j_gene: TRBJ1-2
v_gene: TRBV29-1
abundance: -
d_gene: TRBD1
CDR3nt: TGCAGCGTTGGGGACAGGGTTTATGGCTACACCTTC
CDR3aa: CSVGDRVYGYTF

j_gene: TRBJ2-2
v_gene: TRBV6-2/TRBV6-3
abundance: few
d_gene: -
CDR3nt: TGTGCCAGCAGTATGACAGTTTACACCGGGGAGCTGTTTTTT
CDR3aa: CASSMTVYTGELFF

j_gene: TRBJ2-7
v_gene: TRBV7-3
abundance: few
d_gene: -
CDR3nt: TGTGCCAGCAGCGCCTCAGGGGAAAGGTCCTACGAGCAGTACTTC
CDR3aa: CASSASGERSYEQYF

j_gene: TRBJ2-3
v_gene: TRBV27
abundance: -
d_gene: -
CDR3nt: TGTGCCAGCCTCGGGGAAGAAGGCACGCAGTATTTT
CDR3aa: CASLGEEGTQYF

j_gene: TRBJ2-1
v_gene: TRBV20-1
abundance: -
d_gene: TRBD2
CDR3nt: TGCAGTGCTGAGGGACTAGCGGGGGGCCCAGGTAGTGAGCAGTTCTTC
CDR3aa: CSAEGLAGGPGSEQFF

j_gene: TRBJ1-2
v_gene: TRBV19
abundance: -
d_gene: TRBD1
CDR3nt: TGTGCCAGTAGTACTGGACAGGGGGCCTATGGCTACACCTTC
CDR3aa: CASSTGQGAYGYTF

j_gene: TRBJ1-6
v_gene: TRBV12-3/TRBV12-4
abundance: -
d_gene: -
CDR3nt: TGTGCCAGCAGTTTAGGTCTAAGTCCCTCTAATTCACCCCTCCACTTT
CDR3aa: CASSLGLSPSNSPLHF

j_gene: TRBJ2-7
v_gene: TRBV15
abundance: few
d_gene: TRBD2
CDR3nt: TGTGCCACCAGCAGAGATAAGAGCGGGAGTAGTATTATTTACGAGCAGTACTTC
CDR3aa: CATSRDKSGSSIIYEQYF

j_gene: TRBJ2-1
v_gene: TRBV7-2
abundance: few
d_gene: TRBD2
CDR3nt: TGTGCCAGCAGCTCGAGACTAGCCTATGAGCAGTTCTTC
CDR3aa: CASSSRLAYEQFF

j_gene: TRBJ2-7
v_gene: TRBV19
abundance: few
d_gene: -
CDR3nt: TGTGCCAGTAGTTCGACAGGCCGATCTCCTAGGGAGCAGTACTTC
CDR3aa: CASSSTGRSPREQYF

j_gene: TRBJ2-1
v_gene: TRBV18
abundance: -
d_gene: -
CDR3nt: TGTGCCAGCTCACCACTAAATGGAATAGATGAGCAGTTCTTC
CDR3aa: CASSPLNGIDEQFF

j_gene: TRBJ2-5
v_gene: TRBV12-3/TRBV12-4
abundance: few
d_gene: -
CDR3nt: TGTGCCAGCAGTTTACAGGGGCCTAGGGAGACCCAGTACTTC
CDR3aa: CASSLQGPRETQYF

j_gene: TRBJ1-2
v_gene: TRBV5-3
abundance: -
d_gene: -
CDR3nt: TGTGCCAGCAGCTTGGAATCCGGGGGAGGCTACACCTTC
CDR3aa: CASSLESGGGYTF

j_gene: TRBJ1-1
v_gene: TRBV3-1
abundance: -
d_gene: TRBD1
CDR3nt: TGTGCCAGCAGCACATACAGGGGCACTGAAGCTTTCTTT
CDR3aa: CASSTYRGTEAFF